Listed here are 4 T cell receptor beta chains from one sample, sequenced in a study of T cell responses to AZD1222 COVID-19 vaccine. Measured with immunoSEQ multiplex PCR; TCRdb has only the in-frame clones, and not every one. The sample holds under 300,000 clones, 85% to 95% seen once. The material was peripheral blood, obtained on day 0 of AZD1222 vaccination. The receptors derive from an adult in good health.

The J gene is TRBJ2-7, the V gene TRBV27; D is unclear. Germline V gives CDR1 MNHEY, CDR2 SMNVEV (reference sequence). There are 13 residues in the CDR3. V gave up 6 bases and J gave up 6 bases, with 15 bases separating them. The CDR3 loop is CASSQASPSEQYF. CDR3 sequence (DNA): TGTGCCAGCAGCCAAGCCTCTCCCTCCGAGCAGTACTTC.

The chain has TRBV5-1 and TRBJ2-7; 7 positions match TRBD1. The CDR3 is 15 residues long. Germline loops: CDR1 SGHRS, CDR2 YFSETQ. V shed 4 bases and J 6 bases; nucleotides not matched to a gene: 13. Here the CDR3 reads CASSSDRAVPGEQYF. The CDR3 DNA follows: TGCGCCAGCAGCAGTGACAGGGCCGTCCCTGGCGAGCAGTACTTC. Full variable domain (missing parts from reference TRBV5-1 and TRBJ2-7): KAGVTQTPRYLIKTRGQQVTLSCSPISGHRSVSWYQQTPGQGLQFLFEYFSETQRNKGNFPGRFSGRQFSNSRSEMNVSTLELGDSALYLCASSSDRAVPGEQYFGPGTRLTVT.

This chain connects TRBV5-1 to TRBJ1-1, with D possibly TRBD1 on 6 matching bases. Trimming removed 0 bases at V and 6 bases at J, with 12 bases between. The CDR3 runs 14 residues. Germline V CDR1 and CDR2: SGHRS, YFSETQ. The CDR3 bases are TGCGCCAGCAGCTTGGGAGGGGGGAGCGCTGAAGCTTTCTTT. This sequence encodes CASSLGGGSAEAFF.

The chain recombines TRBV20-1 with TRBJ2-5; no clear D gene. This CDR3 has 11 amino acids. Germline values: CDR1 DFQATT, CDR2 SNEGSKA (reference sequence). V dropped 7 bases and J dropped 1 base, with 7 bases sitting between them. The CDR3 loop is CSVALQETQYF. CDR3 DNA: TGCAGTGTAGCCCTCCAAGAGACCCAGTACTTC.